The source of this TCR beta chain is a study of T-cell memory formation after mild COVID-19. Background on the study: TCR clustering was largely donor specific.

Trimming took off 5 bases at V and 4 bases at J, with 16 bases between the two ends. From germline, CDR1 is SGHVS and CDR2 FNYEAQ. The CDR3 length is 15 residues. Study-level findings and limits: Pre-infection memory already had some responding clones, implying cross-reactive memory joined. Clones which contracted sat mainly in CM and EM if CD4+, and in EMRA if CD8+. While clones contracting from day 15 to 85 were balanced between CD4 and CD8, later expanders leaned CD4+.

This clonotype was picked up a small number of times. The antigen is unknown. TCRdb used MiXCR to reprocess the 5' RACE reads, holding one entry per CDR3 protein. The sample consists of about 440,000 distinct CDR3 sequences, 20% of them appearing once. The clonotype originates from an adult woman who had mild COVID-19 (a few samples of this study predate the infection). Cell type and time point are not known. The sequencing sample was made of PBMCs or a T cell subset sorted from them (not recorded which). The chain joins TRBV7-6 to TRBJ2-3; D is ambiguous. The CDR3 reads CASSLRLSNPDTQYF. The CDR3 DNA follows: TGTGCCAGCAGCCTTAGGCTTAGCAATCCAGATACGCAGTATTTT.